The text below deals with one T cell receptor beta chain. Its antigen is currently unknown. This record comes from a study of T cell responses to AZD1222 COVID-19 vaccine. Study-wide results and caveats: Breadth and depth of Spike-specific TCRs rose after two AZD1222 doses. Nearly half of spike-specific TCRs reportedly go after variant regions that carry no mutations. White British people made up most donors, females outnumbered males, and clonal diversity was possibly underestimated.

The repertoire was sequenced with immunoSEQ multiplex PCR; TCRdb's copy has only in-frame clones and lacks some. The sample carries approximately 30,000 clones, around 88% recorded once. The V gene lost 8 bases and the J gene lost 5 bases, with 10 bases spanning the gap. CDR1 SGHVS and CDR2 FNYEAQ come from the germline V gene. This CDR3 comprises 13 residues. This sequence joins TRBV7-6 and TRBJ1-6, with D uncertain. This TCR derives from an adult in good health. The specimen comprised peripheral blood, sampled on day 0 of AZD1222 vaccination. In DNA form, the CDR3 reads TGTGCCAGCTCATTTCGAGATAATTCACCCCTCCACTTT. It encodes CASSFRDNSPLHF.